The present T cell receptor (beta chain) was sequenced within a study of response to subunit inactivated influenza vaccine. General observations from the study: The authors offered the suggestion that each seasonal influenza vaccination recruits few new T cells.

The germline V gene encodes CDR1 SGHRS and CDR2 YFSETQ. Losses at the gene ends were 0 bases for V and 8 bases for J; bases not matched to a gene: 5. This CDR3 has 14 residues. Worth noting for this clonotype: Its antigen is currently unknown.

TCRdb re-derived calls from the RT-PCR reads in MiXCR, one entry per CDR3 protein. The sample shows 450,000 to 550,000 distinct CDR3 sequences, around 25% of them seen only once. V and J are TRBV5-1 and TRBJ2-1, with 7 bases lining up with TRBD2. This receptor was obtained from a man aged 50 to 59 who received an inactivated influenza vaccine. The sample here was CD4+ T cells sorted from PBMCs, taken 4 to 6 days after vaccination. CDR3 region: CASSLEVLADEQFF. CDR3 DNA sequence: TGCGCCAGCAGCTTGGAGGTCCTAGCGGATGAGCAGTTCTTC.